The next 31 T cell receptor beta chains were all read from a single sample in a study of blood T cell repertoires in COVID-19. Sequencing used immunoSEQ multiplex PCR; TCRdb keeps in-frame clones, though not all of them. The sample includes 250,000 or so clones, 70% to 90% of them seen just once. Sequencing was carried out using PBMCs or T cells enriched from blood (not recorded which). Every receptor here comes from a woman under 40 with acute COVID-19.

The chain joins TRBV27 to TRBJ2-2; TRBD2 aligns across 7 bases. With V trimmed by 5 bases and J by 0 bases, 6 bases remained unmatched. CDR3 size: 16 residues. From germline, CDR1 is MNHEY and CDR2 SMNVEV (reference sequence). The CDR3 is CASSPRLAANTGELFF. The CDR3 DNA reads TGTGCCAGCAGTCCACGACTAGCAGCGAACACCGGGGAGCTGTTTTTT.

This clone was found a few times. The chain joins TRBV9 to TRBJ2-2, with TRBD2 matching over 11 bases. The J segment lost 7 bases and the V segment lost 0 bases, leaving 8 bases of the junction unmatched. The germline gives CDR1 SGDLS, CDR2 YYNGEE. This CDR3 comprises 17 residues. The CDR3 reads CASSVGVLAGELGELFF. Here the CDR3 DNA reads TGTGCCAGCAGCGTAGGAGTACTAGCGGGAGAGCTCGGGGAGCTGTTTTTT.

The chain carries TRBV27 and TRBJ2-3; 8 bases align to TRBD1. CDR3 size: 15 residues. CDR1 is MNHEY and CDR2 is SMNVEV in the germline V gene (reference sequence). After removal of 5 bases from V and 4 bases from J, the junction contained 8 bases not matched to a gene. CDR3 nucleotides: TGTGCCAGCAGTCCCCTCTCGACAGGGGCAGATACGCAGTATTTT. The encoded protein is CASSPLSTGADTQYF.

Of note for this clone: The germline gene is not matched at one end of the junction; a read error may be the cause. The J gene is TRBJ2-3, the V gene TRBV7-2, with 9 bases fitting TRBD2. CDR1 and CDR2 from the germline V gene are SGHTA and FQGNSA. The CDR3 totals 14 residues. The CDR3 nucleotides are TGTGCCACCAGCGGGACTAGCAATGTTGATACGCAGTATTTT. It specifies CATSGTSNVDTQYF. Using reference TRBV7-2 and TRBJ2-3 for the parts outside the CDR3, the full variable domain is GAGVSQSPSNKVTEKGKDVELRCDPISGHTALYWYRQSLGQGLEFLIYFQGNSAPDKSGLPSDRFSAERTGGSVSTLTIQRTQQEDSAVYLCATSGTSNVDTQYFGPGTRLTVL.

This clone turned up a few times. The rearrangement uses TRBV4-2 and TRBJ2-3; 13 nucleotides match TRBD2. Germline CDR1 reads LGHNA; CDR2 reads YNFKEQ. This CDR3 contains 16 residues. Trimming took 4 bases from V and 3 from J; bases not matched to a gene: 4. The CDR3 DNA follows: TGTGCCAGCAGCCCTGGGACTAGCGGGGCAACAGATACGCAGTATTTT. This sequence encodes CASSPGTSGATDTQYF.

The CDR3 here is CASSEGGWGADTQYF. In nucleotides, the CDR3 is TGTGCCAGCAGTGAAGGCGGGTGGGGGGCAGATACGCAGTATTTT. The chain carries TRBV6-1 and TRBJ2-3; tentatively, D is TRBD2 (6 bases). Germline CDR1 and CDR2: MNHNS and SASEGT. The CDR3 totals 15 residues. Trimming shortened V by 1 base and J by 4 bases, and 12 bases separated the two germline ends.

Details on this clone: The identical CDR3 is also encoded by other nucleotide sequences in the sample. The chain carries TRBV28 and TRBJ1-3; possibly TRBD1 for D (5 bases). There are 13 residues in the CDR3. Between the trimmed V and J ends, which lost 5 bases and 0 bases, there was a span of 5 bases. Germline V gene lookup returns CDR1 MDHEN and CDR2 SYDVKM. The CDR3 reads CASSTGSGNTIYF. The CDR3 DNA reads TGTGCCAGCAGTACAGGCTCTGGAAACACCATATATTTT. Filled out from reference TRBV28 and TRBJ1-3, the complete variable domain reads DVKVTQSSRYLVKRTGEKVFLECVQDMDHENMFWYRQDPGLGLRLIYFSYDVKMKEKGDIPEGYSVSREKKERFSLILESASTNQTSMYLCASSTGSGNTIYFGEGSWLTVV.

The table lists this clone with a count of one. The rearrangement uses TRBV27 and TRBJ1-1; D is unclear. V lost 4 bases and J lost 1, with 10 bases in between. The CDR3 has 14 amino acids. CDR1 is MNHEY, CDR2 SMNVEV, per germline (reference sequence). CDR3 amino acids: CASSWAAKNTEAFF. The CDR3 DNA sequence: TGTGCCAGCAGTTGGGCAGCAAAGAACACTGAAGCTTTCTTT.

The gene calls are TRBV5-1 and TRBJ2-1; 7 bases fit TRBD1. Germline trimming cut 2 bases from V and 1 base from J; bases unmatched to any gene: 9. This CDR3 comprises 17 residues. Germline V lookup: CDR1 SGHRS, CDR2 YFSETQ. DNA for the CDR3: TGCGCCAGCAGCTTAGTTTGGGACAGCTATTCCTACAATGAGCAGTTCTTC. This encodes CASSLVWDSYSYNEQFF.

The sample holds one count of this clone. The J gene is TRBJ2-7, the V gene TRBV7-6; possible D gene TRBD1, 5 bases. The germline V gene has CDR1 SGHVS and CDR2 FNYEAQ. The CDR3 is made up of 13 amino acids. Trimming took off 6 bases at V and 5 bases at J, with 14 bases between the two ends. CDR3 DNA: TGTGCCAGCAGTTTTGACAGTACCAACGAGCAGTACTTC. Amino acid sequence: CASSFDSTNEQYF.

The CDR3 loop reads CASSPGQGDFAGYTF. CDR3 bases: TGTGCCAGCAGCCCCGGACAGGGGGATTTCGCTGGCTACACCTTC. The genes are TRBV3-1 (or the pseudogene TRBV3-2) and TRBJ1-2; 10 positions match TRBD1. Unmatched junction bases numbered 9, after V lost 4 bases and J lost 7 bases. CDR3 length: 15 amino acids. CDR1 and CDR2 (germline): LGHDT, YNNKEL (reference sequence).

The chain joins TRBV12-5 to TRBJ1-2; 12 bases agree with TRBD1. Germline V gene sequence: CDR1 LGHNT, CDR2 FRNRAP. The CDR3 has 14 amino acids. V shed 6 bases, J shed 4 bases, and the junction held 3 bases outside the gene matches. In DNA, the CDR3 is TGTGCTAGTGGACGGGACAGGGGGCTCTATGGCTACACCTTC. Translated: CASGRDRGLYGYTF.

The rearrangement uses TRBV9 and TRBJ1-5; weak D call: TRBD1 (5 bases). This CDR3 is built from 13 residues. V lost 4 bases and J lost 6, with 11 bases in between. CDR1 SGDLS and CDR2 YYNGEE come from the germline V gene. The CDR3 nucleotides are TGTGCCAGCAGCACCCACGGGGGTCAGCCCCAGCATTTT. Translation gives CASSTHGGQPQHF.

The gene calls are TRBV12-1 and TRBJ2-1; whether TRBD2, the table's D call, matches the DNA was not checked. TRBV12-1 is termed a pseudogene. The CDR3 length is 21 residues. The CDR3 sequence is CASSFASCRLSRSHNYNEQFF. In nucleotides, the CDR3 is TGTGCCAGCAGCTTTGCCTCTTGTCGGTTGTCGCGGAGCCACAACTACAATGAGCAGTTCTTC.

The rearrangement uses TRBV5-4 and TRBJ2-1, with 10 bases identical to TRBD1. The trim removed 1 base at V and 8 bases at J, leaving 9 bases unmatched. CDR3 size: 16 residues. The germline V gene encodes CDR1 SGHNT and CDR2 YYREEE (reference sequence). The chain's CDR3 is CASSLSVTGGLDEQFF. CDR3 coding DNA: TGTGCCAGCAGCTTGAGTGTGACAGGGGGCTTGGATGAGCAGTTCTTC. Full variable domain (missing parts from reference TRBV5-4 and TRBJ2-1): ETGVTQSPTHLIKTRGQQVTLRCSSQSGHNTVSWYQQALGQGPQFIFQYYREEENGRGNFPPRFSGLQFPNYSSELNVNALELDDSALYLCASSLSVTGGLDEQFFGPGTRLTVL.

The chain couples TRBV28 to TRBJ2-7; possible D gene TRBD1, 5 bases. This CDR3 contains 12 residues. CDR1 and CDR2 (germline): MDHEN, SYDVKM. With 5 bases removed from V and 7 bases from J, the gap between germline ends came to 12 bases. The CDR3 sequence is CASSLTDREQYF. The CDR3, as DNA: TGTGCCAGCAGTCTGACAGACCGGGAGCAGTACTTC.

The chain has TRBV4-2 and TRBJ2-3; 8 bases are shared with TRBD2. This CDR3 is built from 16 residues. Germline CDR1 and CDR2: LGHNA and YNFKEQ. V was pared by 1 base and J by 3 bases, with 6 bases of the junction left unmatched. As DNA, the CDR3 is TGTGCCAGCAGCCAAGTTGCGGGAGGTGAGACAGATACGCAGTATTTT. Translating it yields CASSQVAGGETDTQYF.

The genes are TRBV19 and TRBJ2-1; 8 nucleotides match TRBD2. Trimming at V came to 3 bases and at J to 7 bases, leaving 8 bases not matched to a gene. CDR1 LNHDA and CDR2 SQIVND come from the germline V gene (reference sequence). There are 15 residues in the CDR3. CDR3 nucleotide sequence: TGTGCCAGTAGTATTTCAGCGGGAGAAGGGAATGAGCAGTTCTTC. The encoded protein is CASSISAGEGNEQFF.

The rearrangement joins TRBV7-2 to TRBJ2-1; 8 bases align to TRBD2. Per germline, CDR1 SGHTA and CDR2 FQGNSA. Trimming took 5 bases from V and 4 from J; bases not matched to a gene: 13. The CDR3 loop spans 17 amino acids. The CDR3 loop reads CASSHQLAEGIYNEQFF. Here the CDR3 DNA reads TGTGCCAGCAGCCACCAACTAGCGGAAGGGATTTACAATGAGCAGTTCTTC.

This chain joins TRBV7-6 and TRBJ1-1, with 7 bases that match TRBD1. Germline trimming cut 5 bases from V and 1 base from J; bases unmatched to any gene: 4. Germline CDR1 and CDR2: SGHVS and FNYEAQ. This CDR3 has 14 residues. The CDR3 DNA sequence: TGTGCCAGCAGCCTACAGGGGCGGAACACTGAAGCTTTCTTT. Residues: CASSLQGRNTEAFF.

J is TRBJ2-3 and V is TRBV19; 7 bases fit TRBD1. This CDR3 is 12 amino acids long. V was pared by 6 bases and J by 7 bases, with 4 bases of the junction left unmatched. Germline loops: CDR1 LNHDA, CDR2 SQIVND (reference sequence). The CDR3 protein is CASREGANTQYF. CDR3 bases: TGTGCCAGTAGAGAGGGGGCAAATACGCAGTATTTT.

The gene calls are TRBV13 and TRBJ2-6, with TRBD1 matching 11 bases. CDR1 is PRHDT, CDR2 FYEKMQ, per germline (reference sequence). The CDR3 extends over 17 amino acids. Trimming at V came to 6 bases and at J to 2 bases, leaving 6 bases not matched to a gene. CDR3 nucleotides: TGTGCCAGCAGACCGGGACAGGGGGTAACTGGGGCCAACGTCCTGACTTTC. Its protein is CASRPGQGVTGANVLTF.

The V and J genes are TRBV12-3 or TRBV12-4 and TRBJ1-2; D remains unclear. The CDR3 is 12 residues long. V was trimmed by 4 bases and J by 8 bases, leaving 11 bases between them. CDR3 nucleotides: TGTGCCAGCAGTTATAGTAACCCAGGCTACACCTTC. Residues: CASSYSNPGYTF.

The chain uses TRBV6-1 and TRBJ2-5, with TRBD2 matching over 11 bases. The trim removed 2 bases at V and 7 bases at J, leaving 3 bases unmatched. CDR3 length: 14 amino acids. Germline values: CDR1 MNHNS, CDR2 SASEGT. In DNA form, the CDR3 reads TGTGCCAGCAGTGAATCTAGCGGGAGGAGGACCCAGTACTTC. It encodes CASSESSGRRTQYF.

The chain employs TRBV7-3 and TRBJ2-1; 7 bases align to TRBD2. This CDR3 has 15 amino acids. From germline, CDR1 is SGHTA and CDR2 FQGTGA. Losses at the gene ends were 4 bases for V and 9 bases for J; bases not matched to a gene: 12. CDR3 nucleotide sequence: TGTGCCAGCAGCTGGCGTGGGGGAGGGCCAATTGAGCAGTTCTTC. This translates into CASSWRGGGPIEQFF. Complete variable domain (other parts from reference TRBV7-3 and TRBJ2-1): GAGVSQTPSNKVTEKGKYVELRCDPISGHTALYWYRQSLGQGPEFLIYFQGTGAADDSGLPNDRFFAVRPEGSVSTLKIQRTERGDSAVYLCASSWRGGGPIEQFFGPGTRLTVL.

This chain links TRBV27 with TRBJ2-1; 8 bases line up with TRBD2. V lost 3 bases to trimming and J lost 8 bases; unmatched junction nucleotides: 12. The CDR3 totals 16 residues. Germline assignment: CDR1 MNHEY and CDR2 SMNVEV (reference sequence). CDR3 nucleotide sequence: TGTGCCAGCAGTTTTGGTGGCGGGAGGCTCGGGGATGAGCAGTTCTTC. It encodes CASSFGGGRLGDEQFF.

This clone was seen more than once but under ten times. The V gene is TRBV5-8, the J gene TRBJ1-5, with D hard to call. Germline CDR1 and CDR2: SGHTS and YDEGEE. CDR3 length: 14 amino acids. Trimming pared 1 base from V and 2 bases from J, leaving 7 bases between. CDR3 region: CASSLYEGNQPQHF. The CDR3 coding sequence is TGTGCCAGCAGCTTGTATGAGGGCAATCAGCCCCAGCATTTT.

CDR3 residues: CASSLADRPSSTDTQYF. The CDR3 nucleotides read TGTGCCAGCAGCTTAGCTGACAGGCCCTCTAGCACAGATACGCAGTATTTT. This chain connects TRBV7-6 to TRBJ2-3; possibly TRBD1 for D (6 bases). This CDR3 spans 17 amino acids. Between the trimmed V and J ends, which lost 0 bases and 0 bases, there was a span of 13 bases. Germline values: CDR1 SGHVS, CDR2 FNYEAQ. Variable domain in full (rest from reference TRBV7-6 and TRBJ2-3): GAGVSQSPRYKVTKRGQDVALRCDPISGHVSLYWYRQALGQGPEFLTYFNYEAQQDKSGLPNDRFSAERPEGSISTLTIQRTEQRDSAMYRCASSLADRPSSTDTQYFGPGTRLTVL.

The rearrangement joins TRBV9 to TRBJ2-2; TRBD2 matches at 13 bases. With V trimmed by 4 bases and J by 5 bases, 5 bases remained unmatched. The CDR3 runs to 16 residues. The germline gives CDR1 SGDLS, CDR2 YYNGEE. In DNA, the CDR3 is TGTGCCAGCAGCTTCCGGACTAGCGGGAGTACCGGGGAGCTGTTTTTT. Translated, it gives CASSFRTSGSTGELFF.

This chain links TRBV10-3 with TRBJ1-1; 7 bases are shared with TRBD1. CDR1 ENHRY and CDR2 SYGVKD come from the germline V gene. Losses at the gene ends were 11 bases for V and 1 base for J; bases not matched to a gene: 10. The CDR3 is 14 residues long. CDR3: CAASQGRTNTEAFF. The DNA for the CDR3 is TGTGCCGCCTCACAGGGGAGGACGAACACTGAAGCTTTCTTT.

The rearrangement joins TRBV7-2 to TRBJ2-7, with TRBD1 matching over 10 bases. This CDR3 spans 14 amino acids. V lost 4 bases, J lost 3 bases, and 3 bases stayed unmatched. CDR1 is SGHTA and CDR2 is FQGNSA in the germline V gene. DNA for the CDR3: TGTGCCAGCAGCTCCCGGACAGGGGGCTACGAGCAGTACTTC. It codes for CASSSRTGGYEQYF.